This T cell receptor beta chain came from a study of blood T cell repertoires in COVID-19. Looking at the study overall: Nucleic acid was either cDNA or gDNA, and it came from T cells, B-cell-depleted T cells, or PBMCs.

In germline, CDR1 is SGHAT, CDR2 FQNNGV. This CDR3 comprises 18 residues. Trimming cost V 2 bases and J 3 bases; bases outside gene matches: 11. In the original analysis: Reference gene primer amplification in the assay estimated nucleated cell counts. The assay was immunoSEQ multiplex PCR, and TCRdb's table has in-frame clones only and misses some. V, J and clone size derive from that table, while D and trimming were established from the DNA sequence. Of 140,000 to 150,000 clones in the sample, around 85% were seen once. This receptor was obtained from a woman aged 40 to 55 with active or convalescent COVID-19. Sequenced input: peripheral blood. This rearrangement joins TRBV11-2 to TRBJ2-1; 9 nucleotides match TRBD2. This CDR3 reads CASSLYTYLAGYYNEQFF. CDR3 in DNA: TGTGCCAGCAGCTTATACACATACCTAGCGGGGTACTACAATGAGCAGTTCTTC.